This T cell receptor beta chain derives from a study of cytomegalovirus exposure and HLA in healthy donors (dated by TCRdb to about 2017). For the wider study: An earlier analysis of approximately 640 of the donors reported 250 to 300 Gb of sequence data and roughly 110 million unique TCR beta sequences from roughly 200 million T cells. Approximately 300 gigabases of sequencing data and some 85 million unique TCR sequences were included in an early release covering about 620 HLA-typed donors. Among the 398 genotyped donors, approximately 82% belonged to the genetic ancestry cluster associated with self-reported Caucasian donors. The study was designed to test whether signatures of past pathogen exposure could be identified by cataloging public T cell receptors. Using immunosequencing, the study profiled T cell repertoires from fewer than 850 subjects and related those repertoires to cytomegalovirus serostatus. Besides the first cohort of 666 subjects, a separate validation cohort made up of around 120 different subjects was used. The study combined high-throughput TCR immunosequencing, statistical association of individual TCRs with disease status, and machine learning to predict cytomegalovirus infection status. In a later analysis, previously published TCR beta repertoires from about 640 donors were re-analyzed and high-resolution HLA genotyping was added so that TCR occurrence patterns could be studied. The later analysis used no new phenotypic data to find candidate immune exposures, relying instead on TCR beta sequences and their occurrence across donors. In an earlier analysis of more than 550 of the donors, high-throughput TCR beta sequencing was used to judge whether each TCR beta V gene segment behaved as functional or pseudogenic. Donor age, sex, ethnicity and CMV serostatus were compiled alongside the repertoire data. Genome-wide SNP genotypes for about 55% of the 666 donors were used in a later genetic analysis, which treated that subset as a discovery cohort. Every repertoire in the discovery cohort had been generated on one and the same sequencing platform. HLA typing covered class I and class II loci at four-digit resolution. Typing coverage varied by locus: roughly 629-640 donors for A, B, C, DRB1 and DQB1; approximately 500 for DQA1; 600 to 610 for DPA1; approximately 490 for DPB1. Several DR-DQ haplotypes were handled as single units for association and clustering because linkage in the cohort was strong. Among 398 genotyped donors of the cohort, an average of around 250,000 unique TCR beta nucleotide sequences was sequenced per donor, of which roughly 18% were non-productive.

In regard to this clone: Its antigen is unknown. Base-call qualities are not available, and no considerably larger clone is one nucleotide away.

Overall results and qualifications from the work: Specific HLA alleles were associated with 15,000 to 20,000 TCR beta sequences at a false discovery rate of 0.05 in a later analysis. A further reported finding was that TCR beta sequences accurately predicted the HLA-A and HLA-B alleles for most subjects in the first cohort. The classifier was reported to diagnose cytomegalovirus status with high specificity and sensitivity in both the original cohort and the validation cohort. This cohort had only TCR beta chains sequenced, and the lack of alpha or paired-chain data limited which features could be detected. HLA typing was unavailable for some donors at each locus, so association tests used only the typed subset. In a later genetic analysis, a missense DCLRE1C variant was associated with V-gene and J-gene trimming of TCR beta chains, and the association was replicated in an independent cohort. Roughly uniform sequencing depth across donors was assumed in presence/absence analyses, although this assumption may not hold. In vitro tests confirmed that a few of the cytomegalovirus-associated TCR beta chains recognize cytomegalovirus antigens. The authors suggested that the approach could potentially be generalized to other disease states and immunological phenotypes. In a later analysis, most CMV-associated TCR beta chains were found to appear HLA-restricted, with HLA associations seemingly driven largely by CMV exposure. Assigning TCR associations to individual alleles was difficult when HLA alleles, especially DR and DQ, strongly co-occurred. In the study, 164 TCR beta chains were listed as associated with cytomegalovirus. Compared with the approximately 600-donor mean, donors in an Asian-associated ancestry cluster had fewer N-insertions in productive TCRs, according to a later genetic analysis. For the cohort, immune exposure information was limited to CMV serostatus. Most TCR sequences were seen in very few donors, while some public TCRs were found in many individuals. About 17 rarely observed V segments, including chromosome 9 orphons, were excluded from the earlier analysis of about 610 of the donors because counts were too low. Linkage disequilibrium might explain the correlated functional status among segregating V segments, but an unknown experimental factor could not be excluded. A cluster of highly shared sequence variants was judged likely to be a technical artifact of the sequencing pipeline. In a later analysis, TCR association rates were found to vary across HLA loci, with the most associated TCRs seen for DRB1 alleles and the fewest for HLA-C alleles. A later analysis found that HLA-associated TCR beta chains were more clonally expanded and had lower generation probabilities than equally common non-associated chains. A later analysis reported that several top co-occurrence clusters appeared linked to parvovirus B19, influenza, CMV and Epstein-Barr virus. Broadly in line with IMGT annotations, most TCR beta V segments showed up in productive rearrangements about 87% or about 30% of the time in an earlier analysis of several hundred of the donors.

Library preparation used the immunoSEQ multiplex PCR assay. The multiplex PCR relied on a mix of 60 forward primers for TCR Vbeta segments and 13 reverse primers for TCR Jbeta segments. A multiplex PCR assay on genomic DNA amplified the CDR3 region of rearranged TCR beta genes. Amplified TCR beta libraries were sequenced as 87-base-pair reads on the Illumina HiSeq System. As for the original processing: In a later analysis, 70 million to 95 million unique TCR beta chains were counted across the 500 to 850 repertoires, and around 10 million of these chains were shared by at least two donors. Raw reads were error-corrected and collapsed into unique sequences with a nearest-neighbor algorithm that merged closely related sequences to remove PCR and sequencing errors. V, D and J gene segments were assigned by aligning CDR3 sequences to IMGT reference sequences. Each retained sequence needed at least a six-nucleotide match to both a V gene segment and a J gene segment. Rearrangements were classified as productive when the CDR3 lacked stop codons and remained in frame with V and J, and all other rearrangements were classified as non-productive. CDR3 was defined by IMGT convention, running from the second conserved V-encoded cysteine to the conserved J-encoded phenylalanine. In an earlier analysis of some 550 of the donors, sequences lacking an unambiguous match to a single V gene segment were excluded. In an earlier analysis of roughly 500 of the donors, V segments were called functional above 56.7% productive rearrangements and were called segregating when the between-donor standard deviation exceeded 5%. A statistical classification framework was built for diagnosing cytomegalovirus status from the catalog of TCR beta chain sequences. V and J gene assignment, in a later analysis, came from comparing TCR nucleotide sequences with IMGT/GENE-DB human TR gene sequences. A later analysis assigned CDR3 sequences and most-parsimonious VDJ recombination scenarios with the TCRdist pipeline. In a later analysis, each TCR beta chain was defined by its CDR3 amino acid sequence together with its V-gene family, and reads without a unique V-gene family were excluded. To address suspected cross-contamination and a sequencing artifact, a later analysis removed approximately 590 highly shared, low-generation-probability nucleotide sequences. For each public chain, a later analysis derived a clonal expansion index from normalized ranks of inferred template counts within each repertoire. In a later analysis, generation probabilities were computed with a VDJ recombination model fitted to out-of-frame rearrangements, and the resulting probabilities were checked against IGoR. In a later analysis, hypergeometric tests were used to score TCR-TCR, TCR-HLA and TCR-CMV co-occurrence, with a repertoire-size bias correction applied to TCR pairs. To estimate false discovery rates, a later analysis permuted the HLA or CMV assignments 20 times. In a later analysis, co-occurring TCRs were grouped using DBSCAN, and TCRdist sequence similarity was added for clustering within HLA-allele-positive subsets. Repertoires with fewer than 30,000 or more than 120,000 public chains, plus five repertoires with anomalous nucleotide sharing, were excluded from co-occurrence clustering. TCRdb limited this immuneACCESS table to in-frame rearrangements with V and J called. A share of clones is missing; checked studies link under half to unresolved V genes, and the rest is unexplained. That table supplies the V and J calls and clone size; D and trimming were determined from the DNA. For this sample the table gives 90,000 to 130,000 clones, of which approximately 86% were detected only once. About 1.8% of the sample belongs to the ten largest clones.

In total, roughly 670 healthy bone marrow donors made up the cohort. At the time of sampling, all cohort members were nominally healthy, though unrecorded immune exposures were likely present. The donor was CMV seronegative and belonged to the group of 320 or so seronegative cohort members. Every donor gave a peripheral blood sample, and the peripheral blood mononuclear cells from that sample were used for TCR beta sequencing. Genomic DNA was extracted from the blood cell samples with the Qiagen DNeasy Blood Extraction Kit. Sequenced sample: PBMCs. The clonotype originates from a man aged 35-49 years in good health and CMV-seronegative.

DNA sequence: TGTGCCACCAGCAGAATCGGGTCCGGGGCCAACGTCCTGACTTTC. The encoded protein is CATSRIGSGANVLTF. Here the chain combines TRBV15 and TRBJ2-6, with the D segment identity uncertain. From cysteine to phenylalanine, the CDR3 is 15 amino acids long. Only CDR3 DNA remains: 45 bases, in frame from the first base. The germline V gene (reference sequence) specifies LNHNV as CDR1 and YYDKDF as CDR2. The junction carries 9 bases between V and J, which are trimmed by 2 bases and 4 bases respectively.